This T cell receptor beta chain emerged from a study of blood T cell repertoires in COVID-19 (dated by TCRdb to 2020 to 2022). Regarding the research as a whole: The collaborator samples originated in the United States, Italy and Spain and spanned the acute and convalescent phases of COVID-19. Where HLA class I and class II types were available, the types were taken from metadata supplied by the sample provider, not from assay-based typing. The material from the prospective study consisted of cDNA or gDNA derived from T cells, B-cell-depleted T cells, or PBMCs. Nearly every sample came with metadata listing a de-identified subject ID, COVID-19 status, age in years and sex. Subjects who had been exposed to COVID-19, were actively infected with it, or had recovered from it provided the deeply sampled blood TCRbeta repertoires that made up the dataset. The samples were drawn from two sources: the first 160 participants of the ongoing ImmuneRACE study, and 1,254 subjects contributed by 6 global collaborators. The repertoires were released in a freely available public database intended as a resource for research on the immune response to SARS-CoV-2.

The sample holds one count of this clone. It lacks a known antigen. Base qualities are missing; no much larger clone stands one base away. Whole blood was collected in K2EDTA tubes by collaborating institutions according to the institutions' own protocols. Collaborator samples were shipped for TCRbeta analysis as frozen whole blood, isolated PBMCs, or DNA extracted from either sample type. TCRbeta CDR3 regions were amplified from genomic DNA by means of the immunoSEQ Assay, a bias-controlled multiplex PCR. The source study handled its data this way. Within the assay, amplification of reference gene primers was used to estimate how many nucleated cells each sample contained. To quantify the absolute abundance of each unique TCRbeta CDR3 rearrangement, sequence reads were collapsed and filtered. For each sample, productive Simpson clonality was calculated by taking the square root of Simpson's diversity index across productive rearrangements. The immuneACCESS repertoire file appears here via TCRdb, limited to in-frame rearrangements. These files lack a portion of the clones; in checked studies, under half of the deficit traces to unresolved V genes, and the cause of the others is not known. V and J calls plus clone size are reproduced from that table; the DNA served to infer D and trimming. The sample yields roughly 30,000 clones; 87% were counted once. The leading ten clones occupy over 15% of the sample.

The paper as a whole reports these results and caveats: The amount of clinical and demographic metadata varied by source and participant and was provided uncurated.

This TCR was sampled from a human donor in a cohort sampled during active COVID-19. The sequencing input was peripheral blood.

The bases are TGCGCCAGCAGCCAAGATCCGCAGCGGGAGGGATACAATGAGCAGTTCTTC. This encodes CASSQDPQREGYNEQFF. The sequence joins TRBV4-3 to TRBJ2-1, and TRBD2 matches 10 of the central bases. Looking up the germline V gene yields CDR1 LGHNA and CDR2 YSLEER. Inclusive of the bounding cysteine and phenylalanine, the CDR3 is 17 residues long. This entry keeps only the CDR3 DNA: 51 bases, framed from base 1. V and J are trimmed by 0 bases and 4 bases, and the gene matches miss 6 bases of the junction.